A selection of T cell receptor beta chains follows, all from one sample in a study of TIL therapy for anti-PD-1-resistant metastatic lung cancer. Assay: immunoSEQ multiplex PCR; the TCRdb copy retains only in-frame clones and omits some. The repertoire has more than 90,000 clones, approximately 65% of them found once; the top ten carry approximately 9.9%. The sample in question was tumor tissue, obtained at baseline. The receptors shown here come from a person between 25 and 79 years old with non-small cell lung cancer. Both conserved end residues are part of each CDR3. D genes are given only for firm matches. Not every row has a clone size; where given, it reads once, few, many or a size class.

D	V	J	size	CDR3	DNA
.	TRBV5-5	TRBJ2-6	.	CASSLDPASGANVLTF	TGTGCCAGCAGCTTGGACCCAGCCTCTGGGGCCAACGTCCTGACTTTC
TRBD1	TRBV12-3/TRBV12-4	TRBJ1-2	.	CASSRRQGDGYTF	TGTGCCAGCAGCAGACGTCAGGGGGATGGCTACACCTTC
.	TRBV27	TRBJ2-6	.	CASKQFGVLANVLTF	TGTGCCAGCAAACAGTTTGGTGTATTGGCCAACGTCCTGACTTTC
.	TRBV5-1	TRBJ2-5	.	CASSRGGPQETQYF	TGCGCCAGCAGCAGAGGGGGGCCTCAAGAGACCCAGTACTTC
TRBD2	TRBV6-4	TRBJ2-1	once	CASSTGLAGGNEQFF	TGTGCCAGCAGTACGGGACTAGCGGGCGGCAATGAGCAGTTCTTC
TRBD1	TRBV5-1	TRBJ2-7	.	CASSRTFETGGSYEQYF	TGCGCCAGCAGCCGGACATTCGAGACAGGGGGCTCCTACGAGCAGTACTTC
.	TRBV7-2	TRBJ2-1	.	CASSFKVPNGEQFF	TGTGCCAGCAGCTTCAAGGTACCGAATGGTGAGCAGTTCTTC
.	TRBV18	TRBJ2-7	few	CASSPRGQTYEQYF	TGTGCCAGCTCACCACGAGGGCAGACCTACGAGCAGTACTTC
.	TRBV6-2/TRBV6-3	TRBJ1-1	.	CASSNQMLRTEAFF	TGTGCCAGCAGTAATCAGATGTTAAGGACTGAAGCTTTCTTT
TRBD2	TRBV11-3	TRBJ2-2	.	CASGERGATGELFF	TGTGCCAGCGGAGAGCGGGGGGCCACCGGGGAGCTGTTTTTT
.	TRBV7-8	TRBJ2-5	.	CASSLKETQYF	TGTGCCAGCAGCCTGAAAGAGACCCAGTACTTC
TRBD1	TRBV5-1	TRBJ2-3	few	CASSQRGQSTDTQYF	TGCGCCAGCAGCCAAAGGGGGCAGAGCACAGATACGCAGTATTTT
.	TRBV11-2	TRBJ1-1	few	CASSLVGGRDAFF	TGTGCCAGCAGCTTAGTAGGCGGCAGAGACGCTTTCTTT
.	TRBV16	TRBJ1-6	.	CASSQVSGARSPLHF	TGTGCCAGCAGCCAAGTTTCTGGGGCACGCTCACCCCTCCACTTT
TRBD2	TRBV7-2	TRBJ2-7	.	CASSSGTSGRREQYF	TGTGCCAGCAGCTCCGGGACTAGCGGGAGACGCGAGCAGTACTTC
TRBD1	TRBV5-1	TRBJ1-1	.	CASSPGTGSWDTEAFF	TGCGCCAGCAGCCCAGGGACAGGTTCTTGGGACACTGAAGCTTTCTTT
.	TRBV6-2/TRBV6-3	TRBJ1-2	.	CASSDHVGDYGYTF	TGTGCCAGCAGTGACCACGTAGGGGACTATGGCTACACCTTC
.	TRBV28	TRBJ1-4	.	CASSPRIAANEKLFF	TGTGCCAGCAGTCCACGGATAGCGGCTAATGAAAAACTGTTTTTT
.	TRBV28	TRBJ1-2	few	CAGRQGMGGYTF	TGTGCCGGAAGACAAGGGATGGGGGGCTACACCTTC
TRBD1	TRBV6-5	TRBJ2-7	many	CASKWTGSYEQYF	TGTGCCAGCAAGTGGACAGGGTCCTACGAGCAGTACTTC